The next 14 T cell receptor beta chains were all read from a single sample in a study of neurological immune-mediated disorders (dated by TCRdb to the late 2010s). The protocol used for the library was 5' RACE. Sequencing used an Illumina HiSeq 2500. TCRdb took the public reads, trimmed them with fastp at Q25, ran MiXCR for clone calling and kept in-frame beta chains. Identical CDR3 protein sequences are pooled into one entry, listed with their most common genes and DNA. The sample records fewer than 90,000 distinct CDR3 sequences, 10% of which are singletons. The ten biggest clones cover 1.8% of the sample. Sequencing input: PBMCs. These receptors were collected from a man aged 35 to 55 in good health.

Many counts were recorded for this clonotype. As DNA, the CDR3 is TGTGCCAGCAGTTACGGACAGGGGGCGAAAGGAAACACCATATATTTT. Translation: CASSYGQGAKGNTIYF. The rearrangement links TRBV6-5 to TRBJ1-3, with 11 bases aligning to TRBD1. Losses at the gene ends were 2 bases for V and 4 bases for J; bases not matched to a gene: 4. The CDR3 runs to 16 residues. CDR1 and CDR2 (germline): MNHEY, SVGAGI.

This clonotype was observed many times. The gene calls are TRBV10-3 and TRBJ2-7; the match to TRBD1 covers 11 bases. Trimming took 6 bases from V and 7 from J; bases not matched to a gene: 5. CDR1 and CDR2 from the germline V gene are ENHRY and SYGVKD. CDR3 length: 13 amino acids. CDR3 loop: CAIRSGQGEEQYF. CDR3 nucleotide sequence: TGTGCCATCAGATCGGGACAGGGGGAGGAGCAGTACTTC.

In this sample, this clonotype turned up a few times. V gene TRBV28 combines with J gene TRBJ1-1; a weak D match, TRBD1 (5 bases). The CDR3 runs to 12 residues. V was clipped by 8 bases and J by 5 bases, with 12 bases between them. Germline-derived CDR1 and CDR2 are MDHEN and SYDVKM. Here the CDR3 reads CASGEGRTEAFF. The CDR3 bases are TGTGCCAGCGGGGAGGGGAGGACTGAAGCTTTCTTT.

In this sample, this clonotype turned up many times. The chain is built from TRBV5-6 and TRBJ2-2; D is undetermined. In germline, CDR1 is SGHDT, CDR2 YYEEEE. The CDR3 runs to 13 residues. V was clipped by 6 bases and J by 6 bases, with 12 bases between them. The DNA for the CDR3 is TGTGCCAGCATACGGGCGCAGGCCGGGGAGCTGTTTTTT. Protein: CASIRAQAGELFF.

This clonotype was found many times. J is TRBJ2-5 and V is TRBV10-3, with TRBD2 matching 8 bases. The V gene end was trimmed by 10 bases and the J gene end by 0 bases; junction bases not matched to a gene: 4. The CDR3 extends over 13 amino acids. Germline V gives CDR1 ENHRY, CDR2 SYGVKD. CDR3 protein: CATGGGYQETQYF. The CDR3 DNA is TGTGCCACCGGGGGGGGGTACCAAGAGACCCAGTACTTC.

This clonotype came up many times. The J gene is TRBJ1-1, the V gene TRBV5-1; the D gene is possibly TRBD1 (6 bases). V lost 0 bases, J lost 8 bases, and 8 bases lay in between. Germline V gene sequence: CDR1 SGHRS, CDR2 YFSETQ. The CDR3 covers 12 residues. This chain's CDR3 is CASSLDQGEAFF. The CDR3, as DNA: TGCGCCAGCAGCTTGGATCAGGGGGAAGCTTTCTTT.

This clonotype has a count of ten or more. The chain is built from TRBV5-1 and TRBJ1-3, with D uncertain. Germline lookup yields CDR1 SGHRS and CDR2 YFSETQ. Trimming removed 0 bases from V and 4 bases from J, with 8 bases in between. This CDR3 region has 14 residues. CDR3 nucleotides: TGCGCCAGCAGCTTGGGTACCGGGGGAAACACCATATATTTT. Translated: CASSLGTGGNTIYF.

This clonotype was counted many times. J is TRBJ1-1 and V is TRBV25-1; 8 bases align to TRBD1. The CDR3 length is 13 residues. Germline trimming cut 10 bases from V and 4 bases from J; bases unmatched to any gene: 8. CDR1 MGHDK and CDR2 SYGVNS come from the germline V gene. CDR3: CATSGQGATEAFF. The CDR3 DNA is TGTGCCACCTCAGGGCAGGGGGCCACTGAAGCTTTCTTT.

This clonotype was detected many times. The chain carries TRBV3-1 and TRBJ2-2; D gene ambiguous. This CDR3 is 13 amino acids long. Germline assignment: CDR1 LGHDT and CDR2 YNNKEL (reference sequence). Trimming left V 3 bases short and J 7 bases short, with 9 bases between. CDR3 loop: CASSQERFGELFF. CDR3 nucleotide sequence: TGTGCCAGCAGCCAGGAGAGGTTCGGGGAGCTGTTTTTT.

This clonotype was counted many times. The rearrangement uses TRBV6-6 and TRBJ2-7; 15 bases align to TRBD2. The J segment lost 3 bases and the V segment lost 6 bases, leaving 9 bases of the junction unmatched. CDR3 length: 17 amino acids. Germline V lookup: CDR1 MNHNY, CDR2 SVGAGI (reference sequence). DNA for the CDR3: TGTGCCAGCAGCTCCGGGACTAGCGGGGGGACCTTCTACGAGCAGTACTTC. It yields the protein CASSSGTSGGTFYEQYF.

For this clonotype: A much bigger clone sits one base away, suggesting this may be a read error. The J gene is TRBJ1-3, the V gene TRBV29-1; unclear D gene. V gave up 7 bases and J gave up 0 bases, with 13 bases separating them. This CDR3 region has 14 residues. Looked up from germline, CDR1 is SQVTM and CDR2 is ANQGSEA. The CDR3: CSAVDWGSGNTIYF. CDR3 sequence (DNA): TGCAGCGCTGTCGACTGGGGCTCTGGAAACACCATATATTTT.

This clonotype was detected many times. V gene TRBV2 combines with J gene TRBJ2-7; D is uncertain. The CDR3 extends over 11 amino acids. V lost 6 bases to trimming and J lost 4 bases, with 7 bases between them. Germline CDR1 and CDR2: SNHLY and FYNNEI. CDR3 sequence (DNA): TGTGCCAGCAGAGAGGAGTACGAGCAGTACTTC. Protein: CASREEYEQYF.

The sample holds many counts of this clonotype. CDR3 nucleotide sequence: TGTGCCAGCAGACCTAGCGACGGAAACACTGAAGCTTTCTTT. Translating gives CASRPSDGNTEAFF. V is TRBV5-5 and J is TRBJ1-1; D remains unclear. The CDR3 is 14 amino acids. Germline lookup yields CDR1 SGHKS and CDR2 YYEKEE (reference sequence). V lost 5 bases and J lost 2, with 13 bases in between.

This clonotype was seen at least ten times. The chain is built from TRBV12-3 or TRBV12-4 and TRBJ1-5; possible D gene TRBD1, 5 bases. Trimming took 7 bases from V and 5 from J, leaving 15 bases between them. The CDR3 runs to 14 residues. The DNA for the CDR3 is TGTGCCAGCACCCCGACAGTTGGGTATCAGCCCCAGCATTTT. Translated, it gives CASTPTVGYQPQHF.